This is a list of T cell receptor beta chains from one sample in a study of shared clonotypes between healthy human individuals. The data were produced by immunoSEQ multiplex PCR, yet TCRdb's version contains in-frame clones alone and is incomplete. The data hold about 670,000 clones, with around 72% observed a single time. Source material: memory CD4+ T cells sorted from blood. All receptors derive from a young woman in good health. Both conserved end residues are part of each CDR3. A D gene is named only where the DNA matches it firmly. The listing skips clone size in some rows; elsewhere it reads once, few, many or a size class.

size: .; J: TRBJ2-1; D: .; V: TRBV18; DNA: TGTGCCAGCTCACCACTCCTAGAGCAGTTCTTC; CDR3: CASSPLLEQFF
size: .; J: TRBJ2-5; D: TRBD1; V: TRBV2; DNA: TGTGCCAGCAGAGCTCCGGACAGGGGAAAGGAGACCCAGTACTTC; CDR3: CASRAPDRGKETQYF
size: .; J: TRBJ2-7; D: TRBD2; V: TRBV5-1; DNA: TGCGCCAGCAGCTTAGGCGGCGGGAGCATGTACGAGCAGTACTTC; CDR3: CASSLGGGSMYEQYF
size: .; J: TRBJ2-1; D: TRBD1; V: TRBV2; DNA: TGTGCCAGCCGTCGGACAGGGGTGGTTAATGAGCAGTTCTTC; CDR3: CASRRTGVVNEQFF
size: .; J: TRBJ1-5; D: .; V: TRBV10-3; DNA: TGTGCCATCAGTCCTACAGGATATAGCAATCAGCCCCAGCATTTT; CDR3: CAISPTGYSNQPQHF
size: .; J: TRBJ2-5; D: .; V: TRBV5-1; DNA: TGCGCCAGCAGCTTGGTTCCCAGGGCCCCTTTAACGGAGACCCAGTACTTC; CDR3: CASSLVPRAPLTETQYF
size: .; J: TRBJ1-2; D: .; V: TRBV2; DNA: TGTGCCAGCAGCCGTGCCGATAACTATGGCTACACCTTC; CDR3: CASSRADNYGYTF
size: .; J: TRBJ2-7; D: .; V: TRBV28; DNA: TGTGCCAGCAGTTCCCCTTATGATAGCGGTTCCTACGAGCAGTACTTC; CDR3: CASSSPYDSGSYEQYF
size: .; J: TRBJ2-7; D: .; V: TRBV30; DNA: TGTGCCTGGAGTGAACAGACCTACGAGCAGTACTTC; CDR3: CAWSEQTYEQYF
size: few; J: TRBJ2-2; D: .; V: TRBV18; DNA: TGTGCCAGCTCACCACGGGATACCGGGGAGCTGTTTTTT; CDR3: CASSPRDTGELFF
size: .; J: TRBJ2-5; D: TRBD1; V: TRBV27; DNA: TGTGCCAGCAGTAAAAGACAGGGTGGGTGGCAAGAGACCCAGTACTTC; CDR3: CASSKRQGGWQETQYF
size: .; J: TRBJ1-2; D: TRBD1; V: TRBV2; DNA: TGTGCCAGCAGTGAAAGGGGGCCAAACTATGGCTACACCTTC; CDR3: CASSERGPNYGYTF
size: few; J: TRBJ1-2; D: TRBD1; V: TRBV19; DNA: TGTGCCAGTAGTATCCCACGGACAGGGATAAACTATGGCTACACCTTC; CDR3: CASSIPRTGINYGYTF
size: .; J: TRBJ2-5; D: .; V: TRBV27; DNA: TGTGCCAGCAGTTCGGCGGGGGCGGGGTTGCATCGAGAGACCCAGTACTTC; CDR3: CASSSAGAGLHRETQYF
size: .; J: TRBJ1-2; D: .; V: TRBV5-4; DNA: TGTGCCAGCAGCTTGGGTCTGGACCACTATGGCTACACCTTC; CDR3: CASSLGLDHYGYTF
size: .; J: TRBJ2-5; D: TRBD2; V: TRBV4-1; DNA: TGCGCCAGCAGCCAATCCCTAGCGGGAGGTTTGGAGACCCAGTACTTC; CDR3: CASSQSLAGGLETQYF
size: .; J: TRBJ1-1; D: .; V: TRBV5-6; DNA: TGTGCCAGCAGCTTAGTCGGGGGCGCCCAGTTTGCTTTCTTT; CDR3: CASSLVGGAQFAFF
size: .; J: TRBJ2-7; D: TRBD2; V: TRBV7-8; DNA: TGTGCCAGCAGCCGGCGAGCGGGAGTAGTCAGCGAGCAGTACTTC; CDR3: CASSRRAGVVSEQYF
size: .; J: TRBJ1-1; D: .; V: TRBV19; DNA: TGTGCCAGTAGATCGGGAGGGGTTACTGAAGCTTTCTTT; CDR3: CASRSGGVTEAFF
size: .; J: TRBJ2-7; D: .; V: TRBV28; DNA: TGTGCCAGCAGTGCCGCTGGCCCCACAGGCCTTGGGCCCTACGAGCAGTACTTC; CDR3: CASSAAGPTGLGPYEQYF
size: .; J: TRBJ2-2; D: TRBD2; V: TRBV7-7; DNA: TGTGCCAGCAGCTTAGTAGCGGGAGCTTACACCGGGGAGCTGTTTTTT; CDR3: CASSLVAGAYTGELFF
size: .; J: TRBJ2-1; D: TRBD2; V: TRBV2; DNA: TGTGCCAGCAAATTAAGACTAGCAGCCTCCTACAATGAGCAGTTCTTC; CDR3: CASKLRLAASYNEQFF
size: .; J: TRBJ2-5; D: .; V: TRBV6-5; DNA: TGTGCCAGCAGGTTACAGGCGATCCAAGAGACCCAGTACTTC; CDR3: CASRLQAIQETQYF
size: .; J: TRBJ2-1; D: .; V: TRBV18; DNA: TGTGCCAGCTCACTTACAGTTCACAATGAGCAGTTCTTC; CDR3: CASSLTVHNEQFF
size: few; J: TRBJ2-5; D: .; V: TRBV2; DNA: TGTGCCAGCAGTGAACGAAGGGAGACCCAGTACTTC; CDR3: CASSERRETQYF
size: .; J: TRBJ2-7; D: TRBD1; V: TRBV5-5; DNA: TGTGCCAGCACCGCGGGACAGGGAAGGGAGCAGTACTTC; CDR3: CASTAGQGREQYF
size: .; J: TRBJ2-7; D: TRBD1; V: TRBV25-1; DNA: TGTGCCAGCAGTGACGGACAGGGGGCAATCGAGCAGTACTTC; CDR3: CASSDGQGAIEQYF
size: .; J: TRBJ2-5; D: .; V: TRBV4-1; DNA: TGCGCCAGCAGCCAAACTTTCCGGGATGGAAAGACCCAGTACTTC; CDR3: CASSQTFRDGKTQYF
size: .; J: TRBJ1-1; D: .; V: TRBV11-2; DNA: TGTGCCAGCAGCTCGGAGGCACAGGGAGGACGCACTGAAGCTTTCTTT; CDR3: CASSSEAQGGRTEAFF
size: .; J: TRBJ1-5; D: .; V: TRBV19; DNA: TGTGCCAGTAGTATTTTAGGCGTCGGACCACCAGAGCCCCAGCATTTT; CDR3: CASSILGVGPPEPQHF
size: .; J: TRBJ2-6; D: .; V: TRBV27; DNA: TGTGCCAGCAGTCCATCTGGGGCCAACGTCCTGACTTTC; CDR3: CASSPSGANVLTF